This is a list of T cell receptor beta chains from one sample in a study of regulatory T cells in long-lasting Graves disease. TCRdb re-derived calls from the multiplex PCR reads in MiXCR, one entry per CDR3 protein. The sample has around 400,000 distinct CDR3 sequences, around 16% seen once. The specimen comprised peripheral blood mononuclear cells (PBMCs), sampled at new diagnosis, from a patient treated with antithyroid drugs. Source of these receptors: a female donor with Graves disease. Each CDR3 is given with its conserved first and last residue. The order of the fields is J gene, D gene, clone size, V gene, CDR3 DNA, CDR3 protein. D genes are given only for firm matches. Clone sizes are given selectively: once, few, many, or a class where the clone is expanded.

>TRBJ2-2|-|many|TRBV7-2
TGTGCCAGCTGCTGGGCGAACACCGGGGAGCTGTTTTTT
CASCWANTGELFF
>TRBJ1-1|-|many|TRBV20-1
TGCAGTGCTAGAGACCCCGGGCGACAGTCAGCTGAAGCTTTCTTT
CSARDPGRQSAEAFF
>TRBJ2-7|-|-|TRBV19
TGTGCCAGTAGTCTGTATAGACAGGACCGCGCAGTACACGAGCAGTACTTC
CASSLYRQDRAVHEQYF
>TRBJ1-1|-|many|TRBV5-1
TGCGCCAGCAGCTTGGGATCCGCGGGTAACACTGAAGCTTTCTTT
CASSLGSAGNTEAFF
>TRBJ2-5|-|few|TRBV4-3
TGCGCCAGCAGAAAACAGGGAGAAGAGACCCAGTACTTC
CASRKQGEETQYF
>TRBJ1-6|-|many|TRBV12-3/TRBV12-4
TGTGCCAGCTCCCTTAGAGGGGTAGCGAATTCACCCCTCCACTTT
CASSLRGVANSPLHF
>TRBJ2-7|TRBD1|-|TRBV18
TGTGCCAGCTCACCACCGGGACAGGGTGGGAACGAGCAGTACTTC
CASSPPGQGGNEQYF
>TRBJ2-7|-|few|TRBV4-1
TGCGCCAGCAGCCCTCTCACTGGACCTATACCTAACGAGCAGTACTTC
CASSPLTGPIPNEQYF
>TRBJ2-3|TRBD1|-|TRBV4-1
TGCGCCAGCAGCCAAAGCCGGGACAGGACAAGCACAGATACGCAGTATTTT
CASSQSRDRTSTDTQYF
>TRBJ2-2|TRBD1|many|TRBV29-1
TGCAGCGTTGAGAGGAACCAGGGGGCCGGCGGGGAGCTGTTTTTT
CSVERNQGAGGELFF
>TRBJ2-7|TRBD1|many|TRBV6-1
TGTGCCAGCAGCTCGCGAAGGGACAGGGTCCCCGAGCAGTACTTC
CASSSRRDRVPEQYF
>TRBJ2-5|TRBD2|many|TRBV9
TGTGCCAGCAGCGTCAGCGGGAGTGTAGAGACCCAGTACTTC
CASSVSGSVETQYF
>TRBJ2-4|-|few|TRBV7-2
TGTGCCAGCAGCTTAGTTGGGGGACACGGGGGGGCCAAAAACATTCAGTACTTC
CASSLVGGHGGAKNIQYF
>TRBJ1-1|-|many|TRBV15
TGTGCCACCACCAGGTGGGGGTCCACTGAAGCTTTCTTT
CATTRWGSTEAFF
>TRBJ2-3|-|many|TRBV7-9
TGTGCCAGCAGCTTAAGGGTGTCGGCTCACACAGATACGCAGTATTTT
CASSLRVSAHTDTQYF
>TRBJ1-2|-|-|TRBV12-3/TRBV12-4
TGTGCCAGCAGTGAACCGGGGTACCGCGGCTACACCTTC
CASSEPGYRGYTF
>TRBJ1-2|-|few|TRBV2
TGTGCCAGCAGTGATTGGGAACAGGGAAACTATGGCTACACCTTC
CASSDWEQGNYGYTF
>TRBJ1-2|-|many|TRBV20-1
TGCAGTGCTAGAGATCCTGTCAGGTCAACCTATGGCTACACCTTC
CSARDPVRSTYGYTF
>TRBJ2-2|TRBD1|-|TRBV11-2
TGTGCCAGCAGCTTTTGGGGACAGGTTACCGGGGAGCTGTTTTTT
CASSFWGQVTGELFF
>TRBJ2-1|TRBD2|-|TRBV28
TGTGCCAGCAGCCAGGGGACTAGCGGGTTCTACAATGAGCAGTTCTTC
CASSQGTSGFYNEQFF
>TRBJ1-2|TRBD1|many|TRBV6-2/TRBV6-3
TGTGCCAGCAGCCCCGGGACAGTATATGGCTACACCTTC
CASSPGTVYGYTF
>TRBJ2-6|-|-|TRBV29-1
TGCAGCGTCGACTACCCAGGGTCCTCTGGGGCCAACGTCCTGACTTTC
CSVDYPGSSGANVLTF
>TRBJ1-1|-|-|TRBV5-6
TGTGCCAGCAGCTTTGGTCTAGGGAAAGCTTTCTTT
CASSFGLGKAFF
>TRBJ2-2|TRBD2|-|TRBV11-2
TGTGCCAGCAGCTTATCAGGTTGGCGGGAGGTGTTCGGGGAGCTGTTTTTT
CASSLSGWREVFGELFF
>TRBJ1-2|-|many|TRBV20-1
TGCAGTGCCGAAGAAGCAGGGCCGGAAGGCTACACCTTC
CSAEEAGPEGYTF
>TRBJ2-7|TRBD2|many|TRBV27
TGTGCCAGCAGTCCGTCATCCAGCGGGGCCCTTTACGAGCAGTACTTC
CASSPSSSGALYEQYF
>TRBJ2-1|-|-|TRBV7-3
TGTGCCAGCAGCGAAGGGGGGGGGGGGATTGAGCAGTTCTTC
CASSEGGGGIEQFF
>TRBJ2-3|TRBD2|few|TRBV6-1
TGTGCCAGCAGTGAAGGGGGACTAGCGGACGGTAGCACAGATACGCAGTATTTT
CASSEGGLADGSTDTQYF
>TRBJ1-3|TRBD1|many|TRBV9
TGTGCCAGCAGCGAGCCGACAGGGGGGATAGTTGACACCATATATTTT
CASSEPTGGIVDTIYF
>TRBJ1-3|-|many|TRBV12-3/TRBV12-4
TGTGCCACCTTCGTCCCGACCGGCTCTGGAAACACCATATATTTT
CATFVPTGSGNTIYF
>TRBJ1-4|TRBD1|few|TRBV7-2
TGTGCCAGCAGCCCAGACAGGGCTGTTGGGAAACTGTTTTTT
CASSPDRAVGKLFF
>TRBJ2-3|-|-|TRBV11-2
TGTGCCAGCAGGCCCCCAGGGGACCGCAGCACAGATACGCAGTATTTT
CASRPPGDRSTDTQYF
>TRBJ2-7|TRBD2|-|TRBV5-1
TGCGCCAGCAGCTTGCTTAGCGGGAGGGCCTACGAGCAGTACTTC
CASSLLSGRAYEQYF
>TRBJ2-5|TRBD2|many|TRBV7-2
TGTGCCAGCAGCTTTCGCCCCCGCGGGGGGATCCAAGAGACCCAGTACTTC
CASSFRPRGGIQETQYF
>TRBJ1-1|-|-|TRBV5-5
TGTGCCAGCAGCTTGGGACTTTCTGAAGCTTTCTTT
CASSLGLSEAFF
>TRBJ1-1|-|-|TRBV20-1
TGCAGTGCTAGAGATCCAGCTACCACTGAAGCTTTCTTT
CSARDPATTEAFF